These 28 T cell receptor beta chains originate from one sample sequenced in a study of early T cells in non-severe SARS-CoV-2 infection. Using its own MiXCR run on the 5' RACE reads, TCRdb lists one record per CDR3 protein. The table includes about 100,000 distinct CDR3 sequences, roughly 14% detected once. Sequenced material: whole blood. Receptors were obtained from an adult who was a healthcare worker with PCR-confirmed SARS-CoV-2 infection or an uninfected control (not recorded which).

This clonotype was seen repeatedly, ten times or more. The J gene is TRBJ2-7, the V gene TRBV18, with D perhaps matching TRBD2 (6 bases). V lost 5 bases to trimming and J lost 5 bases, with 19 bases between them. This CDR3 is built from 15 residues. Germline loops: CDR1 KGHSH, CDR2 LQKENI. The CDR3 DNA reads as TGTGCCAGCTCAGGTCAGCGGGTCCTCCTGAACGAGCAGTACTTC. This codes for CASSGQRVLLNEQYF.

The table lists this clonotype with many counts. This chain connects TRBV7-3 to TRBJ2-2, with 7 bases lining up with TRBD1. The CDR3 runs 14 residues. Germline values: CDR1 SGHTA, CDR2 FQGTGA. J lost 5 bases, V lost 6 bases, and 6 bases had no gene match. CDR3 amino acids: CASRRTGATGELFF. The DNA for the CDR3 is TGTGCCAGCAGAAGGACAGGAGCTACCGGGGAGCTGTTTTTT.

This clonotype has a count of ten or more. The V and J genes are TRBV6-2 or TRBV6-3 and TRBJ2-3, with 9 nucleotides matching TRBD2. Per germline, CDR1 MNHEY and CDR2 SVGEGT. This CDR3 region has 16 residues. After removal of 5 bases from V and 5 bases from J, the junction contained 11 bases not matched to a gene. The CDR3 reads CASSTRGLARRDTQYF. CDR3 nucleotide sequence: TGTGCCAGCAGTACACGGGGACTAGCACGGAGAGATACGCAGTATTTT.

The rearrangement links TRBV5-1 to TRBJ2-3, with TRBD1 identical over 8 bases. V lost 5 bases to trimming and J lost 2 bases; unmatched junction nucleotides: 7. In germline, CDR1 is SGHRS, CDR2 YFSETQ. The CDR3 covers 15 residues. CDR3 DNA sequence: TGCGCCAGCAGATCGATCAGGGGGCTCACAGATACGCAGTATTTT. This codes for CASRSIRGLTDTQYF.

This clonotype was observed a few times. The CDR3 protein is CASRDRGETEAFF. In DNA, the CDR3 is TGTGCCAGCCGGGACAGGGGAGAAACTGAAGCTTTCTTT. The J gene is TRBJ1-1, the V gene TRBV12-3 or TRBV12-4; 10 positions match TRBD1. The CDR3 is 13 amino acids. V was clipped by 8 bases and J by 5 bases; unmatched bases: 5.

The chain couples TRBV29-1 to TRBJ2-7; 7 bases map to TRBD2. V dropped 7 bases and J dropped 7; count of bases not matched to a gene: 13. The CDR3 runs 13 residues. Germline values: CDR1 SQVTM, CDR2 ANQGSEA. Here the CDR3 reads CSASRDYAIEQYF. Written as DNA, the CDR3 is TGCAGCGCCTCGCGGGACTACGCTATAGAGCAGTACTTC.

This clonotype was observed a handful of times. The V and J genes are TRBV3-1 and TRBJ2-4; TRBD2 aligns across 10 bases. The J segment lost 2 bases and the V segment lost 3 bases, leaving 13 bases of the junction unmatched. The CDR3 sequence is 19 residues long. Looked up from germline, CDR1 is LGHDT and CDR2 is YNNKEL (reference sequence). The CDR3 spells CASSHGTSVGESSKNIQYF. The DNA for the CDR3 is TGTGCCAGCAGCCACGGGACTAGCGTTGGGGAATCCTCCAAAAACATTCAGTACTTC.

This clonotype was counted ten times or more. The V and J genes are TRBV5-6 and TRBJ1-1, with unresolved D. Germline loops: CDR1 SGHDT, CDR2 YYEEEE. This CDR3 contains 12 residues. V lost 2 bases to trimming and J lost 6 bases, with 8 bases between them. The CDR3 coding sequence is TGTGCCAGCAGCTTCTCGGGTGCTGAAGCTTTCTTT. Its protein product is CASSFSGAEAFF.

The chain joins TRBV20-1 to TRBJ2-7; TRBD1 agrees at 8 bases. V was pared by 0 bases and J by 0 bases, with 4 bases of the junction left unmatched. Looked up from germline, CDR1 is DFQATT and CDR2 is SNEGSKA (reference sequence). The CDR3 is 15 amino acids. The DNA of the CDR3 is TGCAGTGCTAGAGATCTGGACAGGGACTCCTACGAGCAGTACTTC. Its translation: CSARDLDRDSYEQYF.

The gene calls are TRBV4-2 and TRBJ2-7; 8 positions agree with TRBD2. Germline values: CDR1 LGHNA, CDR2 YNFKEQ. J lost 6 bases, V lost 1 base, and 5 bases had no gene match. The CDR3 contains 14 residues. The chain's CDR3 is CASSQGGLGGEQYF. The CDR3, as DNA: TGTGCCAGCAGCCAAGGGGGACTAGGGGGCGAGCAGTACTTC.

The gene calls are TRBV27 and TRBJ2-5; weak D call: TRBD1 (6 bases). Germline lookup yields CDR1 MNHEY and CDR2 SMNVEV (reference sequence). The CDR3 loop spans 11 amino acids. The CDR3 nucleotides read TGTGCAACCCGACAGGCCGGGACCCAGTACTTC. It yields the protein CATRQAGTQYF.

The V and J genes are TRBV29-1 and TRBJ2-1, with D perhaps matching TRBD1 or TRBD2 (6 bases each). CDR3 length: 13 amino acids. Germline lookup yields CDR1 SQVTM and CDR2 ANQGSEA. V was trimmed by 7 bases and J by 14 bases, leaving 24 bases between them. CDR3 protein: CSGQRQFAEGEFF. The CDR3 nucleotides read TGCAGCGGCCAACGACAGTTTGCGGAGGGGGAGTTCTTC.

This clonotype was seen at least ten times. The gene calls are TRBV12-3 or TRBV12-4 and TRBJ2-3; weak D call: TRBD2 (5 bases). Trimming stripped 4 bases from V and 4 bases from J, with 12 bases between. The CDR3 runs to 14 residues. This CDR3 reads CASSWLGRADTQYF. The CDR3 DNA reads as TGTGCCAGCAGTTGGCTAGGGCGGGCAGATACGCAGTATTTT.

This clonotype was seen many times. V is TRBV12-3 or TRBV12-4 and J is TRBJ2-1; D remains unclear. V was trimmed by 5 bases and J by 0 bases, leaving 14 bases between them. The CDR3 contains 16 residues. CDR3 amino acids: CASSLGFSHSYNEQFF. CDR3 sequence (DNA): TGTGCCAGCAGTCTTGGTTTTAGCCACTCCTACAATGAGCAGTTCTTC.

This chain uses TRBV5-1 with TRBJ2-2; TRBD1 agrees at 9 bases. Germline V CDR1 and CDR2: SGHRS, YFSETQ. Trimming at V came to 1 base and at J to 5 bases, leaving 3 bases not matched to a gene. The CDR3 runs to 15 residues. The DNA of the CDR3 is TGCGCCAGCAGCTTGTTCGGACAGGGGACCGGGGAGCTGTTTTTT. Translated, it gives CASSLFGQGTGELFF.

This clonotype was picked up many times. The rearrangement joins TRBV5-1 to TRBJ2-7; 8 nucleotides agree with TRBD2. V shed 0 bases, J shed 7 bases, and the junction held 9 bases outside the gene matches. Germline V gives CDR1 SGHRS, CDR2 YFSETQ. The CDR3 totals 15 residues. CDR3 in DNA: TGCGCCAGCAGCTTGGAAACCGGGAGGGCCGGGGAGCAGTACTTC. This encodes CASSLETGRAGEQYF.

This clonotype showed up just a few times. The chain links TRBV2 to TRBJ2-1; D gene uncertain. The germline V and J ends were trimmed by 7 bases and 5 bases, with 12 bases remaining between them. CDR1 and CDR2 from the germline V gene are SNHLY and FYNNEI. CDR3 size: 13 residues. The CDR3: CASTRSINNEQFF. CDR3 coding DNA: TGTGCCAGCACACGGAGCATCAACAATGAGCAGTTCTTC.

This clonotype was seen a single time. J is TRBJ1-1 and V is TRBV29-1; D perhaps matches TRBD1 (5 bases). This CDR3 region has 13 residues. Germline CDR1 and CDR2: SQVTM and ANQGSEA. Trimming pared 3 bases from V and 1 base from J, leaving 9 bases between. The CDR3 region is CSVEGRQNTEAFF. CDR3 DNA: TGCAGCGTTGAGGGGCGGCAGAACACTGAAGCTTTCTTT.

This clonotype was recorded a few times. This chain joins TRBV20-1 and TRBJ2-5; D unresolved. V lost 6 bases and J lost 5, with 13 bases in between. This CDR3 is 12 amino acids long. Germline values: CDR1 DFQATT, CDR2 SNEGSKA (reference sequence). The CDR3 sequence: CSASPYPETQYF. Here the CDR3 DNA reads TGCAGTGCCAGCCCCTACCCGGAGACCCAGTACTTC.

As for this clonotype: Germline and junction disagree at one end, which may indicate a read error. The CDR3 protein is CASSSGPGDTHYF. In nucleotides, the CDR3 is TGTGCCAGCAGTTCCGGACCGGGCGATACGCACTATTTT. The J gene is TRBJ2-3, the V gene TRBV6-7; D ambiguous. Being an ORF, TRBV6-7 has a function that is uncertain. This CDR3 region has 13 residues.

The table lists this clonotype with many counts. The CDR3 region has the DNA TGTGCCAGCAGTCTACTAGCGGATACCTACAATGAGCAGTTCTTC. Its translation is CASSLLADTYNEQFF. This rearrangement joins TRBV28 to TRBJ2-1; TRBD2 agrees at 8 bases. The CDR3 totals 15 residues. V gave up 5 bases and J gave up 2 bases; unmatched junction bases: 5. Germline V gene lookup returns CDR1 MDHEN and CDR2 SYDVKM. The full variable domain, rest sourced from reference TRBV28 and TRBJ2-1, is DVKVTQSSRYLVKRTGEKVFLECVQDMDHENMFWYRQDPGLGLRLIYFSYDVKMKEKGDIPEGYSVSREKKERFSLILESASTNQTSMYLCASSLLADTYNEQFFGPGTRLTVL.

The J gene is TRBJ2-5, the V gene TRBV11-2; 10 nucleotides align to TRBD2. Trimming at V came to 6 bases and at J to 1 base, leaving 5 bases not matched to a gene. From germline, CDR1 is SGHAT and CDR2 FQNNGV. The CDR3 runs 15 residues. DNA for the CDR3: TGTGCCAGCAGAACCCTAGCGGGAGCCCAAGAGACCCAGTACTTC. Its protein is CASRTLAGAQETQYF.

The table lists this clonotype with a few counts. The CDR3 region is CASSLRTSVNTGELFF. The CDR3, as DNA: TGCGCCAGCAGCTTACGGACTAGCGTGAACACCGGGGAGCTGTTTTTT. The chain is built from TRBV5-1 and TRBJ2-2; 9 positions match TRBD2. Germline V lookup: CDR1 SGHRS, CDR2 YFSETQ. The CDR3 is made up of 16 amino acids. Trimming took 2 bases from V and 1 from J; bases not matched to a gene: 3.

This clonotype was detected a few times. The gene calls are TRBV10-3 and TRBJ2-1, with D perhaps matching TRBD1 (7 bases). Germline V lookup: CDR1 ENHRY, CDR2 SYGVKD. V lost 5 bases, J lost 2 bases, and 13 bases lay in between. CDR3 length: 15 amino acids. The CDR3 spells CAISLEGAPYNEQFF. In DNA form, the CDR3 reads TGTGCCATCAGTTTGGAGGGGGCCCCCTACAATGAGCAGTTCTTC.

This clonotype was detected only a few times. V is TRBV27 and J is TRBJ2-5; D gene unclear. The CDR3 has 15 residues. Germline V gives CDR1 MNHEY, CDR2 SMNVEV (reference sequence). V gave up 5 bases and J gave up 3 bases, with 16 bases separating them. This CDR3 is CASSGLVGLKETQYF. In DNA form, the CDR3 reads TGTGCCAGCAGTGGGCTGGTGGGCCTGAAAGAGACCCAGTACTTC.

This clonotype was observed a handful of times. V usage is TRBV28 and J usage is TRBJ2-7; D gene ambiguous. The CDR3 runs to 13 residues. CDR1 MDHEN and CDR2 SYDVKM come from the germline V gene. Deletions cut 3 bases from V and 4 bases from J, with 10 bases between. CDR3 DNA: TGTGCCAGCAGTTTGATTCAGGATTACGAGCAGTACTTC. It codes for CASSLIQDYEQYF.

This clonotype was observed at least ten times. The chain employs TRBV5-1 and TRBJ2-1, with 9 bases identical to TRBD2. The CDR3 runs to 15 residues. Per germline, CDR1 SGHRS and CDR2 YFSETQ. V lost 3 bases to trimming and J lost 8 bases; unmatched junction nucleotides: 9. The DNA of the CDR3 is TGCGCCAGCAGCTCCCTAGCGGGACTTAAGGATGAGCAGTTCTTC. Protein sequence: CASSSLAGLKDEQFF.

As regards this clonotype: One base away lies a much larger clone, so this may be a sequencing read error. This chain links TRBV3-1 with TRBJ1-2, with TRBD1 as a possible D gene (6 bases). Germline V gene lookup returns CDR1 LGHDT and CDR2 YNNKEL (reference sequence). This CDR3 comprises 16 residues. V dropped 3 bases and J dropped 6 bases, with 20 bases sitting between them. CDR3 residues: CASSQVPGERKDGYTF. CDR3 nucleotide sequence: TGTGCCAGCAGCCAGGTGCCAGGGGAGCGAAAAGATGGCTACACCTTC.